The T cell receptor (beta chain) described here comes from a study of blood T cell repertoires in COVID-19. About the research overall: COVID-19 samples, acute and convalescent, were from the United States, Italy and Spain. Sources were T cells, B-cell-depleted T cells, or PBMCs; the material itself was cDNA or gDNA.

Germline V gene data show CDR1 as SEHNR and CDR2 as FQNEAQ (reference sequence). Trimming took 1 base from V and 6 from J; bases not matched to a gene: 6. CDR3 size: 15 residues. To note about this clone: The identical CDR3 is also encoded by other nucleotide sequences in the sample.

The authors' processing: Reference gene primer amplification gave estimated nucleated cell counts. The table came from immunoSEQ multiplex PCR; TCRdb's copy has only in-frame clones and leaves some out. Clone size and the V and J calls come from that table; the DNA yielded D and trimming. The table shows about 180,000 clones, with 70% to 90% occurring only once. Sequencing was performed on peripheral blood. The chain has TRBV7-9 and TRBJ2-1, with 7 bases that match TRBD1. The clonotype was recovered from a man aged 55 to 69 with acute or convalescent COVID-19. The DNA for the CDR3 is TGTGCCAGCAGCTTAGAGGGGACAGCCGTCAATGAGCAGTTCTTC. Translated, it gives CASSLEGTAVNEQFF.